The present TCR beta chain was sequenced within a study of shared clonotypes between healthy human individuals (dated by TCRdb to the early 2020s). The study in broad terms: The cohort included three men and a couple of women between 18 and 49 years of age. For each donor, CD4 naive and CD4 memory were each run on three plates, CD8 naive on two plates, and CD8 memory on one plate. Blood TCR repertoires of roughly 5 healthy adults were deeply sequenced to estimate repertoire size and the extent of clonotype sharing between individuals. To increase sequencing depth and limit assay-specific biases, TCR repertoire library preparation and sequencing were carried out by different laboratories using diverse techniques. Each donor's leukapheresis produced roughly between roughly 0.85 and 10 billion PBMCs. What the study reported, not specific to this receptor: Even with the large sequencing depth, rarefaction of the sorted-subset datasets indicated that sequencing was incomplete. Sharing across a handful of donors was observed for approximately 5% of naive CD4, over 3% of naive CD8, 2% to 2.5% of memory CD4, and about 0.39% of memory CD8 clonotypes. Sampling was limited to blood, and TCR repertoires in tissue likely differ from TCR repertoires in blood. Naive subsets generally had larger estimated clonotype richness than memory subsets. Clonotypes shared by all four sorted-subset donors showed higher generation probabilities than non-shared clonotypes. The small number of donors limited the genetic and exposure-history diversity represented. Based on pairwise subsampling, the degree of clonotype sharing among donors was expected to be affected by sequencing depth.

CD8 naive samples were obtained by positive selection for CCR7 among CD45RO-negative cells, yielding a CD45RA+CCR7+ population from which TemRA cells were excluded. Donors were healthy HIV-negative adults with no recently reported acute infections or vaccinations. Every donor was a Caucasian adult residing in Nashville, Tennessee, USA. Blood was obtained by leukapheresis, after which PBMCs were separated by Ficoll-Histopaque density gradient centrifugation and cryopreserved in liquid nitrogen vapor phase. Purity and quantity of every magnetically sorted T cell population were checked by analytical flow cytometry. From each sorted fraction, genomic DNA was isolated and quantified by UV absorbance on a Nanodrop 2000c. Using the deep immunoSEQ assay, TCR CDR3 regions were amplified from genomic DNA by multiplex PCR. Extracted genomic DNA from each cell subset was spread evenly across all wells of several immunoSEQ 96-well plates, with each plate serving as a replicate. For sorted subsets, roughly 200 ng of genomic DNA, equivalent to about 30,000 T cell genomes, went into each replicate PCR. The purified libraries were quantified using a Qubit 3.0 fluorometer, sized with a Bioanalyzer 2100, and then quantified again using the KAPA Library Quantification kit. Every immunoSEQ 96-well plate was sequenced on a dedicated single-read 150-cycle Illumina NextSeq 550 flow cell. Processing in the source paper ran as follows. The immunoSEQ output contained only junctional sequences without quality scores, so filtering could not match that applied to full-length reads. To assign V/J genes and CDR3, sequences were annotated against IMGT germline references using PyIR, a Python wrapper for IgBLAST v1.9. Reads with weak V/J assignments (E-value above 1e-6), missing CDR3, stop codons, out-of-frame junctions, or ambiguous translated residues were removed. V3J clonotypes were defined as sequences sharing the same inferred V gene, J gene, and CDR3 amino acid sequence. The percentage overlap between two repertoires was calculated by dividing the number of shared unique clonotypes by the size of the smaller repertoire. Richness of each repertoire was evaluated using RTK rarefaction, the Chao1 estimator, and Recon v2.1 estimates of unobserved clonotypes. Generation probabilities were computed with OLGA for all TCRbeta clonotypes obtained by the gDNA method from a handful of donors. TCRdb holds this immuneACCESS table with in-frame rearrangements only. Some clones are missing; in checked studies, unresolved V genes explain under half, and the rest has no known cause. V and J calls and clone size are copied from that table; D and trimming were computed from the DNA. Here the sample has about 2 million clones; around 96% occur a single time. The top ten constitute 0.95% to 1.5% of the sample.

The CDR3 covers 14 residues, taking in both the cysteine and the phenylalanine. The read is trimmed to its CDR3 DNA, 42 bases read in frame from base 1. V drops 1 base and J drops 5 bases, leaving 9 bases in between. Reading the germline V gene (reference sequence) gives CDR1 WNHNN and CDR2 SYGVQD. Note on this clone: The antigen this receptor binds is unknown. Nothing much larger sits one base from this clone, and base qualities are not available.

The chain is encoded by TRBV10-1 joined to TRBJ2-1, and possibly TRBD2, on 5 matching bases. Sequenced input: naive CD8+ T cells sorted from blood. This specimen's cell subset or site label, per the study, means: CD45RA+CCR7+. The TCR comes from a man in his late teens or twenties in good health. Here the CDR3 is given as CASSEFVGDNEQFF. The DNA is TGCGCCAGCAGTGAGTTCGTCGGGGACAATGAGCAGTTCTTC.